The clone carrying this T cell receptor (beta chain) was found a few times. As handled by the study authors: Estimation of nucleated cell counts was performed using reference gene primer amplification. Method: immunoSEQ multiplex PCR; TCRdb's copy keeps in-frame clones and lacks some. V and J calls and clone size are as listed in that table; D and trimming were resolved from the DNA. Of about 480,000 clones listed, approximately 90% are singletons. This sample was taken from a study of blood T cell repertoires in COVID-19. Across the study: Samples taken during acute and convalescent COVID-19 were collected in the United States, Italy and Spain. PBMCs, B-cell-depleted T cells, or T cells were the source of the cDNA or gDNA that made up the material.

Input material: peripheral blood. This receptor was taken from a woman in her twenties or thirties with acute or convalescent COVID-19.

The CDR3 here is CASRRQYSGNTIYF. CDR3 DNA: TGCGCCAGTCGGCGACAGTACTCTGGAAACACCATATATTTT. The J gene is TRBJ1-3, the V gene TRBV5-1; tentatively, D is TRBD1 (5 bases). Germline CDR1 reads SGHRS; CDR2 reads YFSETQ. The CDR3 loop spans 14 amino acids. Trimming cost V 8 bases and J 0 bases, with 12 bases left between them. The whole variable domain, filled in from reference TRBV5-1 and TRBJ1-3, reads KAGVTQTPRYLIKTRGQQVTLSCSPISGHRSVSWYQQTPGQGLQFLFEYFSETQRNKGNFPGRFSGRQFSNSRSEMNVSTLELGDSALYLCASRRQYSGNTIYFGEGSWLTVV.